This TCR beta chain was recovered during a study of blood T cell repertoires in COVID-19. The CDR3 has 12 residues. V was clipped by 5 bases and J by 1 base, with 6 bases between them. Germline loops: CDR1 LNHDA, CDR2 SQIVND (reference sequence). Measured with immunoSEQ multiplex PCR; TCRdb has only the in-frame clones, and not every one. The sample records more than 400,000 clones, over 75% being singletons. This clone showed up just once. The source of this sequence is a human donor in a cohort sampled during active COVID-19. Sequencing was performed on peripheral blood. This chain uses TRBV19 with TRBJ2-7; no clear D. The DNA of the CDR3 is TGTGCCAGTAGTTACGGGTCCTACGAGCAGTACTTC. Translation: CASSYGSYEQYF.